This is a list of T cell receptor beta chains from one sample in a study of T cells in Graves' hyperthyroidism and ophthalmopathy. TCRdb fed the multiplex PCR reads into MiXCR, producing one record per CDR3 protein. The sample lists more than 300,000 distinct CDR3 sequences; 17% were seen once. The sequencing input was blood. All receptors derive from a woman under 40 with Graves' hyperthyroidism that later progressed to Graves' ophthalmopathy. Both conserved end residues are part of each CDR3. The D gene is left open where the match is weak. Clone size is shown for a subset of rows, as once, few, many or a class of expanded clone.

TRBJ1-2 15 TRBV7-9 TRBD1 many CASSYGDRANYGYTF TGTGCCAGCAGCTATGGGGACAGGGCGAACTATGGCTACACCTTC
TRBJ2-1 17 TRBV5-1 TRBD2 many CASSLAFGLAGDNEQFF TGCGCCAGCAGCTTGGCTTTCGGACTAGCGGGAGACAATGAGCAGTTCTTC
TRBJ1-5 16 TRBV19 - many CASSRGREYSNQPQHF TGTGCCAGTAGTCGCGGACGGGAGTATAGCAATCAGCCCCAGCATTTT
TRBJ1-1 14 TRBV5-1 - many CASSFGAMNTEAFF TGCGCCAGCAGCTTCGGGGCCATGAACACTGAAGCTTTCTTT
TRBJ2-7 15 TRBV13 - many CASSSSGGGYYEQYF TGTGCCAGCAGCTCATCAGGTGGGGGGTACTACGAGCAGTACTTC
TRBJ2-3 11 TRBV12-3/TRBV12-4 - many CASSASVAQYF TGTGCCAGCAGTGCTAGCGTTGCGCAGTATTTT
TRBJ2-6 15 TRBV6-1 - few CASSEWNSGANVLTF TGTGCCAGCAGTGAATGGAACTCTGGGGCCAACGTCCTGACTTTC
TRBJ2-1 16 TRBV28 TRBD1 many CASSSLGDRDYNEQFF TGTGCCAGCAGTTCGTTGGGGGACAGGGACTACAATGAGCAGTTCTTC
TRBJ1-1 13 TRBV5-1 - many CASSEHGPTEAFF TGCGCCAGCAGCGAACATGGACCCACTGAAGCTTTCTTT
TRBJ2-1 15 TRBV7-2 - - CANSYTSGRYNEQFF TGTGCCAACAGCTACACCTCGGGCAGATACAATGAGCAGTTCTTC
TRBJ2-5 17 TRBV2 - many CASSVGDAGYLQETQYF TGTGCCAGCAGTGTGGGGGATGCAGGGTACCTCCAAGAGACCCAGTACTTC
TRBJ2-1 15 TRBV28 - many CASSTRRTTYNEQFF TGTGCCAGCAGTACCCGACGGACCACCTACAATGAGCAGTTCTTC
TRBJ1-5 16 TRBV2 - many CASSDDGRWTNQPQHF TGTGCCAGCAGTGACGACGGCAGATGGACCAATCAGCCCCAGCATTTT
TRBJ2-1 15 TRBV5-1 TRBD2 many CASSLISGGANEQFF TGCGCCAGCAGCTTGATTAGCGGGGGGGCCAATGAGCAGTTCTTC
TRBJ2-5 15 TRBV6-5 - - CASSTLGASQETQYF TGTGCCAGCAGTACCCTGGGAGCGTCTCAGGAGACCCAGTACTTC
TRBJ2-1 14 TRBV24-1 - many CATSGEPGDNEQFF TGTGCCACCAGTGGCGAGCCAGGGGATAATGAGCAGTTCTTC
TRBJ2-3 19 TRBV5-1 - - CASSPSWEGQYHLTDTQYF TGCGCCAGCAGCCCGTCGTGGGAGGGACAGTACCATCTCACAGATACGCAGTATTTT
TRBJ1-6 13 TRBV2 TRBD1 many CASPGQKNSPLHF TGTGCCAGCCCGGGACAGAAGAATTCACCCCTCCACTTT
TRBJ2-1 15 TRBV19 TRBD1 many CASRRQGGSYNEQFF TGTGCCAGTCGTAGACAGGGTGGCTCCTACAATGAGCAGTTCTTC
TRBJ1-1 13 TRBV19 - - CASSMSVYTETFF TGTGCCAGTAGTATGTCAGTATACACTGAGACTTTCTTT
TRBJ1-5 14 TRBV12-3/TRBV12-4 - many CASSPWEGNQPQHF TGTGCCAGCAGCCCCTGGGAGGGCAATCAGCCCCAGCATTTT
TRBJ2-1 17 TRBV4-1 TRBD2 few CASSQPALAGDHNEQFF TGCGCCAGCAGCCAACCCGCACTGGCGGGAGACCACAATGAGCAGTTCTTC
TRBJ2-5 14 TRBV3-1 - many CASSQLGGPVTQYF TGTGCCAGCAGCCAATTGGGGGGGCCAGTGACCCAGTACTTC
TRBJ1-2 13 TRBV29-1 - - CSVEAQNNYGYTF TGCAGCGTTGAAGCACAGAATAACTATGGCTACACCTTC
TRBJ2-7 13 TRBV20-1 - few CSARSGLDYEQYF TGCAGTGCTAGGTCCGGACTGGACTACGAGCAGTACTTC
TRBJ1-5 16 TRBV28 - many CASSPPPGHNNQPQHF TGTGCCAGCAGCCCCCCCCCGGGACACAACAATCAGCCCCAGCATTTT
TRBJ1-1 14 TRBV12-3/TRBV12-4 - many CASSFGGLNTEAFF TGTGCCAGCAGTTTCGGGGGGCTGAACACTGAAGCTTTCTTT
TRBJ2-3 15 TRBV28 - many CASSMVGGRTDTQYF TGTGCCAGCAGTATGGTAGGGGGACGCACAGATACGCAGTATTTT
TRBJ1-3 15 TRBV2 - many CASTPDGGAGNTIYF TGTGCCAGCACCCCAGATGGGGGGGCTGGAAACACCATATATTTT
TRBJ1-5 17 TRBV6-1 - many CASPPGRTFYSNQPQHF TGTGCCAGCCCACCCGGGAGGACCTTTTATAGCAATCAGCCCCAGCATTTT
TRBJ2-5 14 TRBV6-6 - many CASSYSNLRETQYF TGTGCCAGCAGTTACTCGAATCTGCGAGAGACCCAGTACTTC
TRBJ2-1 14 TRBV12-3/TRBV12-4 - many CASRGTDSYNEQFF TGTGCCAGCAGAGGGACGGATTCTTACAATGAGCAGTTCTTC
TRBJ2-7 13 TRBV10-2 TRBD1 many CASSEGTGIEQYF TGCGCCAGCAGTGAGGGGACAGGGATCGAGCAGTACTTC
TRBJ2-7 17 TRBV7-2 - many CASSRGVGGQRILEQYF TGTGCCAGCAGCCGCGGGGTCGGGGGCCAGCGGATCTTAGAGCAGTACTTC
TRBJ1-1 13 TRBV5-1 - few CASSPDMNTEAFF TGCGCCAGCAGCCCGGACATGAACACTGAAGCTTTCTTT
TRBJ2-2 14 TRBV20-1 - many CSARVASRTGELFF TGCAGTGCTAGAGTGGCATCCCGCACCGGGGAGCTGTTTTTT
TRBJ2-7 15 TRBV4-1 - few CASSQRDSGTYEQYF TGCGCCAGCAGCCAAAGGGACTCCGGCACCTACGAGCAGTACTTC
TRBJ2-3 13 TRBV30 - few CAWSPGSLNTQYF TGTGCCTGGAGCCCCGGGAGTTTAAATACGCAGTATTTT
TRBJ1-1 13 TRBV19 - - CASMVVAGYEAFF TGTGCCAGTATGGTGGTCGCGGGATATGAAGCTTTCTTT
TRBJ2-1 19 TRBV10-3 TRBD2 - CAISESAAGTSGSYNEQFF TGTGCCATCAGTGAGTCAGCCGCCGGGACTAGCGGGAGTTACAATGAGCAGTTCTTC
TRBJ1-3 16 TRBV5-6 - few CASSVGTMSSGNTIYF TGTGCCAGCAGCGTCGGAACTATGAGCTCTGGAAACACCATATATTTT
TRBJ1-3 12 TRBV19 - - CASSPGRNTIYF TGTGCCAGTAGCCCCGGGAGAAACACCATATATTTT
TRBJ2-7 14 TRBV28 - - CASRTGRLLDEQYF TGTGCCAGCAGAACGGGCCGCCTGTTGGACGAGCAGTACTTC
TRBJ1-1 15 TRBV18 - many CASSPPMGANTEAFF TGTGCCAGCTCACCACCTATGGGGGCCAACACTGAAGCTTTCTTT